In its sample, the clone carrying this TCR beta chain was seen a few times. Antigen specificity is unknown. The CDR3 has 14 residues. Trimming left V 5 bases short and J 2 bases short, with 10 bases between. CDR1 is MNHEY and CDR2 is SVGEGT in the germline V gene. This entry is derived from a study of T cell responses to AZD1222 COVID-19 vaccine. Study at large: Second-dose timings of about 4 or about 12 weeks were pooled.

Study-wide results and caveats: Reports indicate that nearly half of spike-specific TCRs are directed at unmutated variant regions. Breadth and depth of Spike-specific TCRs rose after two AZD1222 doses. Spike was spanned by vaccine-associated CD4 TCRs, which were dominant at 160-218 and 743-854.

Here immunoSEQ multiplex PCR was the method, and the copy in TCRdb shows in-frame clones only, minus some. Among some 120,000 clones listed, approximately 89% were seen once. The sequence was collected from an adult in good health. Sequencing used peripheral blood, obtained on day 0 of AZD1222 vaccination. The genes are TRBV6-2 or TRBV6-3 and TRBJ1-5; D not resolved. The CDR3 bases are TGTGCCAGCAGTGTCTTCGGGGGCAATCAGCCCCAGCATTTT. The encoded protein is CASSVFGGNQPQHF.